The clone carrying this T cell receptor (beta chain) was observed many times. The CDR3 sequence is 14 residues long. Trimming cost V 3 bases and J 4 bases; bases outside gene matches: 6. One entry per CDR3 protein results from TCRdb running MiXCR on the 5' RACE reads. The table has fewer than 250,000 distinct CDR3 sequences, approximately 7% seen once; the top ten hold 3% to 4%. The sample originates from a study of identical twins. This same sample was also part of a study on yellow fever vaccine responses in identical twins.

The source of this sequence is a young woman in good health. The gene calls are TRBV12-3 or TRBV12-4 and TRBJ2-7; TRBD2 agrees at 7 bases. The specimen was memory (CD45RO+) T cells sorted from blood. The DNA of the CDR3 is TGTGCCAGCAGTTTTCCGGGACTAACATACGAGCAGTACTTC. It codes for CASSFPGLTYEQYF.